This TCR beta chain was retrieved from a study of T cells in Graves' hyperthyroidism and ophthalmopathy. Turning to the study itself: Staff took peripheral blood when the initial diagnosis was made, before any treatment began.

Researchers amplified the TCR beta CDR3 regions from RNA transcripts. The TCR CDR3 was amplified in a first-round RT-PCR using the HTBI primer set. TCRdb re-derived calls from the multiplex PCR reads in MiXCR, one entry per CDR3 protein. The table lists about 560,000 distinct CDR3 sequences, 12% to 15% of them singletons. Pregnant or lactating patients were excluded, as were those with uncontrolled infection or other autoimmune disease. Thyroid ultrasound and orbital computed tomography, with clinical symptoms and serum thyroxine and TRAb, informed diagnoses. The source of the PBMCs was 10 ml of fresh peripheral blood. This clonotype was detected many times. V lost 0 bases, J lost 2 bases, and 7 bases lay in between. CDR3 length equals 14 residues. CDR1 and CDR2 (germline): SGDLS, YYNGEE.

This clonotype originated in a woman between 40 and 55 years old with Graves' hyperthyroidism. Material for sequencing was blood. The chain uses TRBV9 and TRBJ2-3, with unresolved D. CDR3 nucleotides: TGTGCCAGCAGCGTAGTTGGTGACACAGATACGCAGTATTTT. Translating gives CASSVVGDTDTQYF.